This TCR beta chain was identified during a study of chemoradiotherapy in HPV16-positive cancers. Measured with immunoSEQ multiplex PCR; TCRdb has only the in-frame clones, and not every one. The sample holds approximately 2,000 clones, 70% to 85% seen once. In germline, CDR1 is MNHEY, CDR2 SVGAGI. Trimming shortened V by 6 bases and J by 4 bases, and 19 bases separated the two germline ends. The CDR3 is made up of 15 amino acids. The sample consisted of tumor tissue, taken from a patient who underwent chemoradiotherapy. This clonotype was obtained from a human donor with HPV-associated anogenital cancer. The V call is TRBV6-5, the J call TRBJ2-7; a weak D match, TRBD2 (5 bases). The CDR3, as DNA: TGTGCCAGCAGCCTTGGACTCACATCTTCTTACGAGCAGTACTTC. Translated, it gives CASSLGLTSSYEQYF.